These T cell receptor beta chains were read from a single sample in a study of cytomegalovirus exposure and HLA in healthy donors. Clones were read by immunoSEQ multiplex PCR, and TCRdb kept only the in-frame ones, dropping some. The sample yields 150,000 to 200,000 clones, under 80% seen once. Sample: PBMCs. The source is a female donor in good health and CMV-seronegative. The CDR3 runs from the conserved cysteine through the conserved F or W. D genes are given only for firm matches. Part of the rows lack a size; the others show once, few, many or a class for expanded clones.

d_call clone_size j_call v_call cdr3_nt cdr3_aa
. . TRBJ1-2 TRBV6-6 TGTGCCAGCGGCGGGGAGTGGGATGGCTACACCTTC CASGGEWDGYTF
. . TRBJ1-1 TRBV7-9 TGTTCCAGCAGCTTTCTGGACAGTTCAGTAGTCAACACTGAAGCTTTCTTT CSSSFLDSSVVNTEAFF
TRBD1 . TRBJ2-5 TRBV19 TGTGCCAGTAGTATAGATGGGCAGGGGGCGGAGACCCAGTACTTC CASSIDGQGAETQYF
. once TRBJ2-2 TRBV11-3 TGTGCCAGCAGAACAGGGAGCACCGGGGAGCTGTTTTTT CASRTGSTGELFF
TRBD2 . TRBJ2-3 TRBV19 TGTGCCAGTAGTGGGGGGGACCTTGATAGCACAGATACGCAGTATTTT CASSGGDLDSTDTQYF
TRBD1 once TRBJ2-2 TRBV12-5 TGTGCTAGTGGTAACAGGGGAAGGACCGGGGAGCTGTTTTTT CASGNRGRTGELFF
TRBD2 . TRBJ2-1 TRBV25-1 TGTGCCAGCAGTGAATTTAGCGGGGGGGCGTATCAGTTCTTC CASSEFSGGAYQFF
TRBD2 . TRBJ2-3 TRBV2 TGTGCCAGCACCAGCCGCGGGGGGGCAGATACGCAGTATTTT CASTSRGGADTQYF
. . TRBJ1-5 TRBV27 TGTGCCAGCAGTTTTGAGCCGACAGGAGGTCAGCCCCAGCATTTT CASSFEPTGGQPQHF
. once TRBJ2-7 TRBV5-1 TGCGCCAGCACCCTGGGGGACACAGACTACGAGCAGTACTTC CASTLGDTDYEQYF
TRBD2 few TRBJ2-5 TRBV11-3 TGTGCCAGCAGCCCGGGACTAGCGGGGTGGGAGACCCAGTACTTC CASSPGLAGWETQYF
TRBD2 . TRBJ2-1 TRBV7-8 TGTGCCAGCAGTTCTGGACTAGCGGGAGGGAATGAGCAGTTCTTC CASSSGLAGGNEQFF
TRBD2 . TRBJ2-7 TRBV29-1 TGCAGCGCCCAGGGACTAGCGGGAAGCGAGCAGTACTTC CSAQGLAGSEQYF
TRBD2 . TRBJ2-3 TRBV9 TGTGCCAGCAGCGGCCCTAGCGGGGGTCCAACAGATACGCAGTATTTT CASSGPSGGPTDTQYF
TRBD1 . TRBJ2-7 TRBV28 TGTGCCAGCAGCCAACCCGGGACAGGGTTCTACGAGCAGTACTTC CASSQPGTGFYEQYF
TRBD2 . TRBJ2-1 TRBV4-1 TGCGCCAGCAGCGACCGAGTTAGCGGGTTCTACAATGAGCAGTTCTTC CASSDRVSGFYNEQFF
TRBD2 . TRBJ2-5 TRBV9 TGTGCCAGCAGCCCAAGACTAGCGGGAGTTGGAAAGACCCAGTACTTC CASSPRLAGVGKTQYF
TRBD2 . TRBJ2-5 TRBV9 TGTGCCAGCAGCATCTCGGGACTAGCGGATGAGACCCAGTACTTC CASSISGLADETQYF